The present T cell receptor (beta chain) was sequenced within a study of cytomegalovirus exposure and HLA in healthy donors. Study conclusions and caveats: Rare TCR sequences predominated, though certain public TCRs were found in many donors. Later analysis demonstrated an association between a missense DCLRE1C variant and TCR beta V- and J-gene trimming. What TCR beta sequences reportedly achieved was accurate prediction of HLA-A and HLA-B alleles in most subjects. Testing in vitro showed a few CMV-associated chains specific for CMV antigens.

60 Vbeta and 13 Jbeta primers were used in PCR. Using immunoSEQ multiplex PCR, the repertoire was profiled, and TCRdb retains in-frame clones only, with some absent. This sample carries 150,000 or so clones, about 10% of them seen once, and the ten largest clones take 1.8%. This clone was counted only a few times. Antigen: not known. This clonotype was obtained from a man in his fifties or sixties in good health and CMV-seronegative. The sequenced sample consisted of PBMCs.

The CDR3 nucleotides are TGTGCCAGCAGCATCCCCCAGGGTAGCGGGCCAGAGACCCAGTACTTC. It specifies CASSIPQGSGPETQYF. The chain carries TRBV21-1 and TRBJ2-5; TRBD2, the table's D call, was not compared with the DNA. TRBV21-1 counts as a pseudogene. The CDR3 runs to 16 residues.